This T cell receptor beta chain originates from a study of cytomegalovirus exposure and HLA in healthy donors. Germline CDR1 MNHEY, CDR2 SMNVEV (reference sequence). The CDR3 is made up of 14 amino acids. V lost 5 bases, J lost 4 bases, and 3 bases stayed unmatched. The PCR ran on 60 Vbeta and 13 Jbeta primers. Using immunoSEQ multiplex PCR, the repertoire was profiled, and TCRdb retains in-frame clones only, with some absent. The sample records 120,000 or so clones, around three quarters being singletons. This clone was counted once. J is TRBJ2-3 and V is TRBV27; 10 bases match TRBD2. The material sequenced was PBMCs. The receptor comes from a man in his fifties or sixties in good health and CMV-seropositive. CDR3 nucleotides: TGTGCCAGCAGTACAGCGGGGGGGGCAGATACGCAGTATTTT. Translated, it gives CASSTAGGADTQYF.